A single sample gave rise to the 17 T cell receptor beta chains below, sequenced in a study of blood T cell repertoires in COVID-19. Assay: immunoSEQ multiplex PCR; the TCRdb copy retains only in-frame clones and omits some. The sample includes a few hundred thousand clones, approximately 90% of them seen just once. The sequenced sample consisted of peripheral blood. These receptors came from a man aged 25 to 45 with acute or convalescent COVID-19.

This chain links TRBV6-5 with TRBJ1-2; no firm D call. The CDR3 has 13 amino acids. Germline CDR1 is MNHEY and CDR2 is SVGAGI. V lost 2 bases and J lost 6, with 10 bases in between. The CDR3 reads CASSYQFYDGYTF. In nucleotides, the CDR3 is TGTGCCAGCAGTTACCAGTTTTATGATGGCTACACCTTC.

This chain uses TRBV27 with TRBJ2-5; 9 bases agree with TRBD2. The CDR3 totals 16 residues. J was trimmed by 4 bases and V by 3 bases; bases with no gene match: 9. The V gene's germline CDR1 is MNHEY and CDR2 SMNVEV (reference sequence). CDR3 DNA: TGTGCCAGCAGTTTCTCGGCTAGCGGGGTGGGAGAGACCCAGTACTTC. It codes for CASSFSASGVGETQYF.

The chain employs TRBV3-1 (or the pseudogene TRBV3-2) and TRBJ2-3; D ambiguous. The CDR3 extends over 14 amino acids. Trimming left V 4 bases short and J 4 bases short, with 12 bases between. CDR1 LGHDT and CDR2 YNNKEL come from the germline V gene (reference sequence). CDR3 protein: CASSPYSLPDTQYF. The CDR3 DNA sequence: TGTGCCAGCAGCCCTTATTCTCTCCCAGATACGCAGTATTTT.

The gene calls are TRBV5-1 and TRBJ1-1, with D possibly TRBD1 on 5 matching bases. Germline assignment: CDR1 SGHRS and CDR2 YFSETQ. V was trimmed by 5 bases and J by 1 base, leaving 12 bases between them. The CDR3 length is 14 residues. For the CDR3, the DNA is TGCGCCAGCAGGTTACAGGCAGGGAACACTGAAGCTTTCTTT. As protein: CASRLQAGNTEAFF. Full variable domain (rest looked up from reference TRBV5-1 and TRBJ1-1): KAGVTQTPRYLIKTRGQQVTLSCSPISGHRSVSWYQQTPGQGLQFLFEYFSETQRNKGNFPGRFSGRQFSNSRSEMNVSTLELGDSALYLCASRLQAGNTEAFFGQGTRLTVV.

This clone was detected only once. The chain recombines TRBV5-6 with TRBJ2-3, with TRBD2 matching over 10 bases. This CDR3 spans 19 amino acids. From germline, CDR1 is SGHDT and CDR2 YYEEEE. Trimming cost V 1 base and J 0 bases; bases outside gene matches: 11. CDR3 DNA sequence: TGTGCCAGCAGCTTGTATGCACTAGCGGGGATCTCTAGCACAGATACGCAGTATTTT. Translated: CASSLYALAGISSTDTQYF.

The chain carries TRBV19 and TRBJ2-1; 7 positions agree with TRBD2. The junction had 11 bases not matched to a gene; V was cut back by 6 bases and J by 3 bases. The CDR3 totals 16 residues. Germline CDR1 reads LNHDA; CDR2 reads SQIVND (reference sequence). The CDR3 coding sequence is TGTGCCAGTAGACCACCCCAGCGGGGCGGCTACAATGAGCAGTTCTTC. It encodes CASRPPQRGGYNEQFF.

The rearrangement links TRBV5-1 to TRBJ2-3, with TRBD2 matching over 7 bases. Trimming took 0 bases from V and 3 from J; bases not matched to a gene: 4. The CDR3 runs to 15 residues. CDR1 and CDR2 from the germline V gene are SGHRS and YFSETQ. This chain's CDR3 is CASSLVFGGTDTQYF. As DNA, the CDR3 is TGCGCCAGCAGCTTGGTGTTCGGGGGGACAGATACGCAGTATTTT.

V usage is TRBV19 and J usage is TRBJ2-2; TRBD1 aligns across 9 bases. J gave up 2 bases and V 3 bases, and 7 bases lay outside the gene matches. The CDR3 contains 17 residues. Germline V gives CDR1 LNHDA, CDR2 SQIVND (reference sequence). The CDR3 protein is CASSMLQGQGNTGELFF. The CDR3 DNA follows: TGTGCCAGTAGTATGCTACAGGGACAGGGAAACACCGGGGAGCTGTTTTTT.

The V gene is TRBV18, the J gene TRBJ2-5, with TRBD2 matching 9 bases. In germline, CDR1 is KGHSH, CDR2 LQKENI. CDR3 length: 15 residues. Losses at the gene ends were 3 bases for V and 6 bases for J; bases not matched to a gene: 8. The CDR3 nucleotides read TGTGCCAGCTCACCCCCTCTAGCGGGGTTAAAGACCCAGTACTTC. Translated: CASSPPLAGLKTQYF.

The J gene is TRBJ2-3, the V gene TRBV5-1; a possible D gene is TRBD1 (6 bases). CDR1 is SGHRS and CDR2 is YFSETQ in the germline V gene. The germline V and J ends were trimmed by 4 bases and 5 bases, with 14 bases remaining between them. The CDR3 totals 14 residues. CDR3 DNA sequence: TGCGCCAGCAGCCTGAACAGGGTGGGAGATACGCAGTATTTT. It yields the protein CASSLNRVGDTQYF.

V is TRBV24-1 and J is TRBJ1-5; D gene ambiguous. Germline values: CDR1 KGHDR, CDR2 SFDVKD. Between the trimmed V and J ends, which lost 5 bases and 0 bases, there was a span of 7 bases. The CDR3 is 14 amino acids. In nucleotides, the CDR3 is TGTGCCACCAGTGGGTGGAGTAGCAATCAGCCCCAGCATTTT. This sequence encodes CATSGWSSNQPQHF.

The chain carries TRBV7-6 and TRBJ1-4; D is possibly TRBD1 (6 bases). CDR3 length equals 17 residues. Trimming stripped 2 bases from V and 6 bases from J, with 19 bases between. The germline V gene has CDR1 SGHVS and CDR2 FNYEAQ. CDR3 nucleotide sequence: TGTGCCAGCAGCTTAAGGGGGGGGAGCGGAGGCCATGAAAAACTGTTTTTT. This sequence encodes CASSLRGGSGGHEKLFF.

This clone was seen only once. The chain carries TRBV30 and TRBJ2-1, with TRBD1 as a possible D gene (5 bases). Germline CDR1 reads GTSNPN; CDR2 reads SVGIG (reference sequence). The CDR3 extends over 15 amino acids. Between the trimmed V and J ends, which lost 0 bases and 4 bases, there was a span of 13 bases. The CDR3 DNA sequence: TGTGCCTGGAGTGTAGGCGTGGGGCGGTACAATGAGCAGTTCTTC. Translation gives CAWSVGVGRYNEQFF.

The chain links TRBV12-3 or TRBV12-4 to TRBJ1-4; D remains unclear. V lost 3 bases, J lost 8 bases, and 10 bases lay in between. The CDR3 is 13 residues long. The CDR3 sequence is CASSFQESEKLFF. CDR3 coding DNA: TGTGCCAGCAGTTTCCAGGAATCGGAAAAACTGTTTTTT.

The V and J genes are TRBV6-6 and TRBJ2-3; possible D gene TRBD2, 5 bases. The CDR3 runs to 14 residues. CDR1 is MNHNY, CDR2 SVGAGI, per germline (reference sequence). Trimming pared 6 bases from V and 6 bases from J, leaving 16 bases between. CDR3 sequence: CASRGGPGLDTQYF. CDR3 nucleotides: TGTGCCAGCAGGGGCGGGCCGGGTTTGGATACGCAGTATTTT.

This rearrangement joins TRBV28 to TRBJ1-2; D is possibly TRBD1 (6 bases). The ends were cut back, 3 bases at V and 8 bases at J, with 13 bases in the middle. The germline V gene encodes CDR1 MDHEN and CDR2 SYDVKM. The CDR3 totals 13 residues. The chain's CDR3 is CASSLGASSGYTF. CDR3 in DNA: TGTGCCAGCAGTTTGGGGGCCAGCTCGGGCTACACCTTC.

This clone was picked up one time. The chain is built from TRBV12-3 or TRBV12-4 and TRBJ2-3; D not certain. CDR3 length: 13 amino acids. Trimming left V 7 bases short and J 0 bases short, with 8 bases between. CDR3 sequence reads: CASNPTSTDTQYF. The CDR3, as DNA: TGTGCCAGCAACCCGACTAGCACAGATACGCAGTATTTT.